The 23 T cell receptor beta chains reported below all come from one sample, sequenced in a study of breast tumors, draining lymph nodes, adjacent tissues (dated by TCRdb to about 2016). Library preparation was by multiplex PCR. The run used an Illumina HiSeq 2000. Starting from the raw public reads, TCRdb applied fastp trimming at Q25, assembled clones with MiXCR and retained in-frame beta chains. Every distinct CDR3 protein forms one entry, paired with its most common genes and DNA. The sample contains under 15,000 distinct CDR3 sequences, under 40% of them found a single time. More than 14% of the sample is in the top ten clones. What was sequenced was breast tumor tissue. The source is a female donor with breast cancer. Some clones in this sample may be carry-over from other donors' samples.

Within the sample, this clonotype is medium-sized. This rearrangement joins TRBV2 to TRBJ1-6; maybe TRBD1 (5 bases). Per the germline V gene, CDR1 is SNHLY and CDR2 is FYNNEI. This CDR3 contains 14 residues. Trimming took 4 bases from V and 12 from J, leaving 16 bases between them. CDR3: CASSGGTVAGPLHF. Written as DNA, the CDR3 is TGTGCCAGCAGTGGGGGGACTGTCGCTGGACCCCTCCACTTT.

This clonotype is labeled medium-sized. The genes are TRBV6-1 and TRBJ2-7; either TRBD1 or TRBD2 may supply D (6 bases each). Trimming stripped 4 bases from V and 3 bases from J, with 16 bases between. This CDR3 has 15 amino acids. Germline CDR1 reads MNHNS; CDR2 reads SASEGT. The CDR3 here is CASSAHREEGYEQYF. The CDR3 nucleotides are TGTGCCAGCAGTGCACACAGGGAGGAGGGCTACGAGCAGTACTTC.

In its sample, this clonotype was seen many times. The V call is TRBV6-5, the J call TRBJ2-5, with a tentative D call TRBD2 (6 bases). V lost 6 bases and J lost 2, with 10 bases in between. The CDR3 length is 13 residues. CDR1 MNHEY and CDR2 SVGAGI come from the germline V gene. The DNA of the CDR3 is TGTGCCAGCAGAGGGACTCATCAAGAGACCCAGTACTTC. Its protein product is CASRGTHQETQYF.

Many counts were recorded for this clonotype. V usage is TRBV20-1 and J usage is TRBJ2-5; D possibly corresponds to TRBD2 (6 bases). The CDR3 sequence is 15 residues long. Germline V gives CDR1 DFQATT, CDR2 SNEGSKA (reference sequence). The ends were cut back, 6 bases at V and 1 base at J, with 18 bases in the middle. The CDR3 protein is CSAESRLDTQETQYF. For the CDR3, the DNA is TGCAGTGCCGAGTCTAGACTAGACACCCAAGAGACCCAGTACTTC.

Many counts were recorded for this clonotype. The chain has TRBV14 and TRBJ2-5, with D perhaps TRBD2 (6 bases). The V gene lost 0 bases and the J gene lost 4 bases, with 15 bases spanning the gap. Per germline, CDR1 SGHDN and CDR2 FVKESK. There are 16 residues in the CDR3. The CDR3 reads CASSQDIRGWTETQYF. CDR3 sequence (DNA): TGTGCCAGCAGCCAAGATATACGGGGGTGGACAGAGACCCAGTACTTC.

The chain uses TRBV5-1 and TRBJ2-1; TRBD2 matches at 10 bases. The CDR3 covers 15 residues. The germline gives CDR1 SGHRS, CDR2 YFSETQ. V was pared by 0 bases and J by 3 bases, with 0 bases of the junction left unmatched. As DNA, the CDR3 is TGCGCCAGCAGCTTGGCTAGCGGGGGCTACAATGAGCAGTTCTTC. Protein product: CASSLASGGYNEQFF.

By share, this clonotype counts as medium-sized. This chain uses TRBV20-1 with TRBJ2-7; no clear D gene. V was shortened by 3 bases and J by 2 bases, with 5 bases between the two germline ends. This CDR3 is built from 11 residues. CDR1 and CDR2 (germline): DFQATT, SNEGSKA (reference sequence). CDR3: CSARQAYEQYF. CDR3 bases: TGCAGTGCTAGGCAGGCCTACGAGCAGTACTTC.

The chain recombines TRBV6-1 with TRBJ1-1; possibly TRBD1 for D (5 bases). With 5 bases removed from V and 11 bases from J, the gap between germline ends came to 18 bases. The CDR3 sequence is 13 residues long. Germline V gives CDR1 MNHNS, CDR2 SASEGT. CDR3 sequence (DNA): TGTGCCAGCAGTACACATGGGGCTTTCGACGCTTTCTTT. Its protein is CASSTHGAFDAFF.

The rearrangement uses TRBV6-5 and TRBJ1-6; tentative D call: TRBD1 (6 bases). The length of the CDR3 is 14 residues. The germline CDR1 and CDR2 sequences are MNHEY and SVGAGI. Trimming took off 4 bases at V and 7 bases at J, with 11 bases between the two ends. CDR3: CASSSPGGNSPLHF. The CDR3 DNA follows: TGTGCCAGCAGTTCCCCGGGGGGCAATTCACCCCTCCACTTT.

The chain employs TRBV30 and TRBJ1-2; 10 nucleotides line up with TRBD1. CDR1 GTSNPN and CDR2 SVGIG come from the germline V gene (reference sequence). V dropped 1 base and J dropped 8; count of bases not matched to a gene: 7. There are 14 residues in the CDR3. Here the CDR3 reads CAWSGDRGHEGYTF. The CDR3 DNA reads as TGTGCCTGGAGTGGCGACAGGGGGCACGAAGGCTACACCTTC.

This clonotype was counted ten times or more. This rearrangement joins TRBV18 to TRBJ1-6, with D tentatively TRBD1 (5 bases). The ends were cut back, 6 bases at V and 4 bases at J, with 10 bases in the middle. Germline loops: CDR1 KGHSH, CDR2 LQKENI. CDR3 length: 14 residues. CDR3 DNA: TGTGCCAGCTCCTTCGGGACTTATAATTCACCCCTCCACTTT. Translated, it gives CASSFGTYNSPLHF.

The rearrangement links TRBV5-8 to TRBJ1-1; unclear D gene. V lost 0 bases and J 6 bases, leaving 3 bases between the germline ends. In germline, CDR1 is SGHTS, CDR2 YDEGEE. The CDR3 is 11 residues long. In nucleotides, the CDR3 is TGTGCCAGCAGCTTGGGTTCTGAAGCTTTCTTT. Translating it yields CASSLGSEAFF. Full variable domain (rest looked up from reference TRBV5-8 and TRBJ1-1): EAGVTQSPTHLIKTRGQQATLRCSPISGHTSVYWYQQALGLGLQFLLWYDEGEERNRGNFPPRFSGRQFPNYSSELNVNALELEDSALYLCASSLGSEAFFGQGTRLTVV.

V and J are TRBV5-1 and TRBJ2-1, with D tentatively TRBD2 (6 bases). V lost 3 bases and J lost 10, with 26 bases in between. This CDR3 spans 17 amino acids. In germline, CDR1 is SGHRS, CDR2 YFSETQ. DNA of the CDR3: TGCGCCAGCAGCTCTGGTCCAGCGGGTCGGGCCGGGTACGAGCAGTTCTTC. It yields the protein CASSSGPAGRAGYEQFF.

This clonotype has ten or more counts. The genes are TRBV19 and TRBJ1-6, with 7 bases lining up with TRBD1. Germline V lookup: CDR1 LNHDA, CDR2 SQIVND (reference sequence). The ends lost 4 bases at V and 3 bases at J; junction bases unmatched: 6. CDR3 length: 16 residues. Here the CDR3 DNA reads TGTGCCAGTAGTAACAACAGGGGCAGCTATAATTCACCCCTCCACTTT. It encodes CASSNNRGSYNSPLHF.

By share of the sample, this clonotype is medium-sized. Written as DNA, the CDR3 is TGTGCCATCAGCGAGGACGTAGAGGGCCCCAACGAGCAGTACTTC. This gives the protein CAISEDVEGPNEQYF. This chain joins TRBV10-3 and TRBJ2-7; weak D call: TRBD2 (5 bases). This CDR3 has 15 residues. Between the trimmed V and J ends, which lost 6 bases and 5 bases, there was a span of 20 bases. In germline, CDR1 is ENHRY, CDR2 SYGVKD.

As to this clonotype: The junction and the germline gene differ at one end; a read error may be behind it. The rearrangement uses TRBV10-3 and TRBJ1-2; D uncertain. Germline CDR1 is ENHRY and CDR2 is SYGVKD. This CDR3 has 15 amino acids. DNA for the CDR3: TGTGCCATCAGTGACGAAGAGGAAGCTAACTATGGCTACACTTTC. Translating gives CAISDEEEANYGYTF.

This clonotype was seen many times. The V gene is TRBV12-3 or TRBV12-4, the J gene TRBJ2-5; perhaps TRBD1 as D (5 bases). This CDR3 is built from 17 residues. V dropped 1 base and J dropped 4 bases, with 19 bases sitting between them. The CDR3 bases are TGTGCCAGCAGTTTAGGGGCCGGCAGGGATTACGGAGAGACCCAGTACTTC. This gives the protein CASSLGAGRDYGETQYF.

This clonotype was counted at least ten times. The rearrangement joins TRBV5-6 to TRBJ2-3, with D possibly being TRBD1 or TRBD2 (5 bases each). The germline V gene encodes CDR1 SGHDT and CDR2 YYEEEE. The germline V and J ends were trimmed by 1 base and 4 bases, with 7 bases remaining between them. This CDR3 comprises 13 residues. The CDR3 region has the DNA TGTGCCAGCAGCTTGATGGGGGCAGATACGCAGTATTTT. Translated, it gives CASSLMGADTQYF.

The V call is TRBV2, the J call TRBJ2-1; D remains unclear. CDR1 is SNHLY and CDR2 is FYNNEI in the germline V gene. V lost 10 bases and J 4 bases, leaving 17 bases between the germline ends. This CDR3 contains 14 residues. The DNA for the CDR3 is TGTGCCACCAAAAGAGTCCTAGATTACAATGAGCAGTTCTTC. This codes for CATKRVLDYNEQFF.

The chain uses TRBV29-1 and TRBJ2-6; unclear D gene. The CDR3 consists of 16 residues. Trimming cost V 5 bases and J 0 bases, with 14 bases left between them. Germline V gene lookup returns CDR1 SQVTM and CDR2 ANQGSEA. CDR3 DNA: TGCAGCGTTAAAAAGGCCACATACTCTGGGGCCAACGTCCTGACTTTC. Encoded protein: CSVKKATYSGANVLTF.

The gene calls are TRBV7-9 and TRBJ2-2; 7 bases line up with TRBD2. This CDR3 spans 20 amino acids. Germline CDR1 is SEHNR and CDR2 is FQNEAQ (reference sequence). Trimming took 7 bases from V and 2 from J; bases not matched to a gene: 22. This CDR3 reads CASTITNAPSGVSNTGELFF. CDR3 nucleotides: TGTGCCAGCACCATCACCAACGCGCCTAGCGGAGTCTCAAACACCGGGGAGCTGTTTTTT.

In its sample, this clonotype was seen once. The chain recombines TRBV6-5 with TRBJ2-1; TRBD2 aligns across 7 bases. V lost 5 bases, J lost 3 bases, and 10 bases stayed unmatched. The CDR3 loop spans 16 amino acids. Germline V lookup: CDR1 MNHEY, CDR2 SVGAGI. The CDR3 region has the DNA TGTGCCAGCAGTCCCCTCGGAGCGGGAAGCTACAATGAGCAGTTCTTC. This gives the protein CASSPLGAGSYNEQFF.

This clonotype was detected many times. The CDR3 loop reads CAWGPGRGRFYGYTF. The CDR3 coding sequence is TGTGCCTGGGGGCCCGGGAGGGGGCGATTCTATGGCTACACCTTC. The chain links TRBV30 to TRBJ1-2, with TRBD1 matching over 7 bases. V was clipped by 5 bases and J by 4 bases; unmatched bases: 13. The CDR3 loop spans 15 amino acids. Germline CDR1 and CDR2: GTSNPN and SVGIG (reference sequence). Supplemented by reference TRBV30 and TRBJ1-2, the full variable domain reads SQTIHQWPATLVQPVGSPLSLECTVEGTSNPNLYWYRQAAGRGLQLLFYSVGIGQISSEVPQNLSASRPQDRQFILSSKKLLLSDSGFYLCAWGPGRGRFYGYTFGSGTRLTVV.